Following are 19 T cell receptor beta chains from one sample sequenced in a study of cytomegalovirus exposure and HLA in healthy donors. This table comes from immunoSEQ multiplex PCR, and its TCRdb copy is limited to in-frame clones, with some not included. The profile shows 100,000 to 120,000 clones, approximately 87% of them singletons. The sequencing sample was made of PBMCs. Receptors originate from a woman under 40 in good health and CMV-seropositive.

This clone was seen just once. In nucleotides, the CDR3 is TGTGCCAGCAGTTCCGATGACAGGGTCTATGGCTACACCTTC. It specifies CASSSDDRVYGYTF. V gene TRBV28 combines with J gene TRBJ1-2; 7 positions agree with TRBD1. V dropped 4 bases and J dropped 4; count of bases not matched to a gene: 6. Germline V gives CDR1 MDHEN, CDR2 SYDVKM. The CDR3 runs 14 residues.

CDR3 residues: CASSLAYTETQYF. The CDR3 coding sequence is TGTGCCAGCAGCTTAGCGTACACAGAGACCCAGTACTTC. The chain uses TRBV7-2 and TRBJ2-5; D unresolved. Trimming shortened V by 0 bases and J by 4 bases, and 6 bases separated the two germline ends. The CDR3 has 13 residues. In germline, CDR1 is SGHTA, CDR2 FQGNSA. Using reference TRBV7-2 and TRBJ2-5 for the parts outside the CDR3, the full variable domain is GAGVSQSPSNKVTEKGKDVELRCDPISGHTALYWYRQSLGQGLEFLIYFQGNSAPDKSGLPSDRFSAERTGGSVSTLTIQRTQQEDSAVYLCASSLAYTETQYFGPGTRLLVL.

This clone has just a few counts. This chain links TRBV9 with TRBJ1-2; weak D call: TRBD1 (6 bases). Germline V gene data show CDR1 as SGDLS and CDR2 as YYNGEE. The V end lost 4 bases, the J end lost 9 bases, and 16 bases lay between the germline ends. The length of the CDR3 is 13 residues. The CDR3 nucleotides are TGTGCCAGCAGCCTTCAGACAGGTGGTCGCTACACCTTC. Encoded protein: CASSLQTGGRYTF.

The rearrangement joins TRBV7-9 to TRBJ2-7; 9 nucleotides agree with TRBD2. V shed 1 base and J 9 bases; nucleotides not matched to a gene: 1. Per germline, CDR1 SEHNR and CDR2 FQNEAQ (reference sequence). CDR3 size: 12 residues. In nucleotides, the CDR3 is TGTGCCAGCAGCTTAGGACTAGCGGCGCAGTACTTC. Amino acid sequence: CASSLGLAAQYF.

The chain employs TRBV7-2 and TRBJ1-3; D is unresolved. Germline V CDR1 and CDR2: SGHTA, FQGNSA. The V end was cut by 5 bases, the J end by 0 bases, with 11 bases between. The CDR3 extends over 15 amino acids. CDR3 loop: CASSLRVYSGNTIYF. DNA for the CDR3: TGTGCCAGCAGCCTAAGAGTTTACTCTGGAAACACCATATATTTT. Full variable domain (rest looked up from reference TRBV7-2 and TRBJ1-3): GAGVSQSPSNKVTEKGKDVELRCDPISGHTALYWYRQSLGQGLEFLIYFQGNSAPDKSGLPSDRFSAERTGGSVSTLTIQRTQQEDSAVYLCASSLRVYSGNTIYFGEGSWLTVV.

A single count supports this clone. The chain employs TRBV19 and TRBJ1-5, with D possibly TRBD1 on 5 matching bases. Germline-derived CDR1 and CDR2 are LNHDA and SQIVND (reference sequence). The CDR3 runs to 17 residues. Trimming cost V 3 bases and J 0 bases, with 15 bases left between them. The CDR3 region is CASSIGGYGNSNQPQHF. The CDR3 nucleotides are TGTGCCAGTAGTATTGGGGGGTACGGGAATAGCAATCAGCCCCAGCATTTT.

This chain connects TRBV25-1 to TRBJ2-3, with 8 bases lining up with TRBD2. Germline trimming cut 6 bases from V and 1 base from J; bases unmatched to any gene: 6. The CDR3 length is 15 residues. Looked up from germline, CDR1 is MGHDK and CDR2 is SYGVNS. The CDR3 region is CASRIAGTGTDTQYF. The CDR3 DNA is TGTGCCAGCAGGATAGCGGGAACGGGCACAGATACGCAGTATTTT.

The V and J genes are TRBV4-3 and TRBJ1-5; D possibly corresponds to TRBD1 (5 bases). CDR1 and CDR2 from the germline V gene are LGHNA and YSLEER. Trimming removed 0 bases from V and 6 bases from J, with 15 bases in between. This CDR3 has 16 amino acids. CDR3 residues: CASSQDVGSGGQPQHF. The CDR3 DNA follows: TGCGCCAGCAGCCAAGATGTAGGGTCGGGGGGTCAGCCCCAGCATTTT.

The rearrangement uses TRBV4-1 and TRBJ2-1; 7 bases fit TRBD1. Germline V gene sequence: CDR1 MGHRA, CDR2 YSYEKL. This CDR3 has 15 amino acids. The J segment lost 6 bases and the V segment lost 4 bases, leaving 9 bases of the junction unmatched. The CDR3: CASSLLGQVGNEQFF. Here the CDR3 DNA reads TGCGCCAGCAGCCTACTCGGACAGGTGGGCAATGAGCAGTTCTTC.

The rearrangement links TRBV7-6 to TRBJ2-7; TRBD1 agrees at 7 bases. The germline V gene encodes CDR1 SGHVS and CDR2 FNYEAQ. V lost 0 bases to trimming and J lost 2 bases; unmatched junction nucleotides: 4. The CDR3 extends over 15 amino acids. The CDR3 loop is CASSLASGQAYEQYF. The CDR3 DNA is TGTGCCAGCAGCTTAGCTTCAGGACAGGCCTACGAGCAGTACTTC.

This chain joins TRBV2 and TRBJ2-7, with D tentatively TRBD2 (5 bases). The V gene's germline CDR1 is SNHLY and CDR2 FYNNEI. The CDR3 has 15 residues. V gave up 6 bases and J gave up 0 bases, with 15 bases separating them. CDR3 region: CASSGLGILSYEQYF. The CDR3 bases are TGTGCCAGCAGCGGACTTGGGATTCTCTCCTACGAGCAGTACTTC.

The chain uses TRBV2 and TRBJ1-2; the D is unclear. The CDR3 runs 13 residues. Trimming left V 5 bases short and J 4 bases short, with 11 bases between. Germline CDR1 and CDR2: SNHLY and FYNNEI. The CDR3 spells CASSQTNGYGYTF. Written as DNA, the CDR3 is TGTGCCAGCAGTCAAACTAACGGCTATGGCTACACCTTC.

The chain is built from TRBV19 and TRBJ2-3; 9 positions agree with TRBD1. CDR3 length: 14 amino acids. V trimming: 3 bases; J trimming: 4 bases; junction bases outside the gene matches: 2. The V gene's germline CDR1 is LNHDA and CDR2 SQIVND (reference sequence). CDR3 bases: TGTGCCAGTAGTATGGGACAGGGCCCAGATACGCAGTATTTT. This encodes CASSMGQGPDTQYF.

V and J are TRBV14 and TRBJ1-6, with D maybe TRBD1 (6 bases). Germline loops: CDR1 SGHDN, CDR2 FVKESK. This CDR3 is 15 amino acids long. Trimming left V 4 bases short and J 6 bases short, with 13 bases between. CDR3 amino acids: CASSLRQASNSPLHF. In nucleotides, the CDR3 is TGTGCCAGCAGCCTGAGACAGGCTTCTAATTCACCCCTCCACTTT. Looking up the rest from reference TRBV14 and TRBJ1-6 gives the full variable domain: EAGVTQFPSHSVIEKGQTVTLRCDPISGHDNLYWYRRVMGKEIKFLLHFVKESKQDESGMPNNRFLAERTGGTYSTLKVQPAELEDSGVYFCASSLRQASNSPLHFGNGTRLTVT.

This clone occurred once. The V gene is TRBV28, the J gene TRBJ2-7, with 9 nucleotides matching TRBD1. The CDR3 is 15 residues long. Germline V gene sequence: CDR1 MDHEN, CDR2 SYDVKM. The trim removed 3 bases at V and 2 bases at J, leaving 5 bases unmatched. This chain's CDR3 is CASSLTGQGTYEQYF. CDR3 coding DNA: TGTGCCAGCAGTTTGACTGGACAGGGGACCTACGAGCAGTACTTC.

The chain employs TRBV9 and TRBJ2-1, with D maybe TRBD2 (6 bases). CDR1 SGDLS and CDR2 YYNGEE come from the germline V gene. Trimming removed 4 bases at V and 5 bases at J, with 19 bases between. CDR3 length: 16 amino acids. The CDR3 is CASSLRPAGADNEQFF. The CDR3 DNA sequence: TGTGCCAGCAGCCTCCGACCAGCGGGTGCGGACAATGAGCAGTTCTTC.

This clone was seen a single time. The chain combines TRBV9 with TRBJ2-7, with D possibly TRBD2 on 6 matching bases. V lost 0 bases and J lost 5, with 21 bases in between. This CDR3 has 17 amino acids. Per the germline V gene, CDR1 is SGDLS and CDR2 is YYNGEE. The CDR3 DNA is TGTGCCAGCAGCGTAGAAGGAGGCGGGACCCCCGTCGACGAGCAGTACTTC. This encodes CASSVEGGGTPVDEQYF.

The J gene is TRBJ2-7, the V gene TRBV9; 11 bases match TRBD2. J lost 5 bases, V lost 0 bases, and 4 bases had no gene match. Germline V CDR1 and CDR2: SGDLS, YYNGEE. This CDR3 region has 15 residues. The CDR3 sequence: CASSVGTSGSDEQYF. The CDR3 nucleotides read TGTGCCAGCAGCGTAGGTACTAGCGGGAGTGACGAGCAGTACTTC. Full variable domain (outside the CDR3, taken from reference TRBV9 and TRBJ2-7): DSGVTQTPKHLITATGQRVTLRCSPRSGDLSVYWYQQSLDQGLQFLIQYYNGEERAKGNILERFSAQQFPDLHSELNLSSLELGDSALYFCASSVGTSGSDEQYFGPGTRLTVT.

V usage is TRBV5-3 and J usage is TRBJ1-3; D remains unclear. TRBV5-3 is labeled an ORF, and its function is uncertain. This CDR3 spans 15 amino acids. V was shortened by 4 bases and J by 0 bases, with 11 bases between the two germline ends. The CDR3 DNA follows: TGTGCCAGAAGCCAAACAGCTTCCTCTGGAAACACCATATATTTT. Protein product: CARSQTASSGNTIYF.